These 30 T cell receptor beta chains were all obtained from the same sample, sequenced in a study of tissue T cells after allogeneic stem cell transplantation. The time point denotes: mouse harvest day 7 after allogeneic transplant. Tail vein injection delivered 10^7 T-cell-depleted bone marrow cells and 10^6 splenic CD5+ T cells. Profiling relied on immunoSEQ multiplex PCR, and the TCRdb table lists in-frame clones only, not all of them. The top ten clones hold 9% to 12% of a sample with around 5,900 clones, roughly 48% of them seen once. Material: gut tissue. The receptors originated from a female BALB/c mouse given C57BL/6 T cells with graft-versus-host disease after an allogeneic hematopoietic cell transplant.

With respect to this clone: Gene names refer to mouse genes. The CDR3 end lies 1 residue beyond the end of the read and is filled in from the germline J gene. The gene calls are TRBV24 and TRBJ1-1; possibly TRBD1 for D (5 bases). Germline V gene lookup returns CDR1 KGHTA and CDR2 FRNEEI. Trimming pared 4 bases from V and 6 bases from J, leaving 6 bases between. The CDR3 covers 11 residues. This CDR3 reads CASSRGAEVFF. CDR3 bases read: TGTGCCAGCAGTCGAGGGGCAGAAGTCTTC.

As regards this clone: Gene names refer to mouse genes. The CDR3 loop is CASSLMGGGNTLYF. The sequenced part of the CDR3 DNA is TGTGCCAGCAGTCTGATGGGGGGGGGAAACACCTTGTAC. The V call is TRBV26, the J call TRBJ2-4; the match to TRBD2 covers 8 bases. The CDR3 end falls 1 residue outside the read, so it is completed with the germline J gene. The germline V gene has CDR1 KGHPV and CDR2 FQNQEV (reference sequence). This CDR3 has 14 amino acids. Germline trimming cut 2 bases from V and 5 bases from J; bases unmatched to any gene: 3. The full variable domain, with the rest looked up from reference TRBV26 and TRBJ2-4, is NSKVIQTPRYLVKGQGQKAKMRCIPEKGHPVVFWYQQNKNNEFKFLINFQNQEVLQQIDMTEKRFSAECPSNSPCSLEIQSSEAGDSALYLCASSLMGGGNTLYFGAGTRLSVL.

This clone has a single count. Any gene name here is a mouse gene name. Read sequence stops 1 residue before the CDR3 end, and the germline J gene provides the missing end. The J gene is TRBJ2-5, the V gene TRBV3, with TRBD2 matching 9 bases. Germline values: CDR1 SNHLY, CDR2 FYNGKV (reference sequence). V was pared by 1 base and J by 2 bases, with 1 base of the junction left unmatched. The CDR3 sequence is 15 residues long. The CDR3 here is CASSLVWGGQDTQYF. CDR3 bases read: TGTGCCAGCAGCTTAGTCTGGGGGGGCCAAGACACCCAGTAC.

This clone was seen a handful of times. Gene and germline names: mouse. The sequenced part of the CDR3 DNA is TGTGCCAGCAGTGAAGGGGGGGTTTATGCTGAGCAGTTC. Protein product: CASSEGGVYAEQF. The whole CDR3 sequence reads CASSEGGVYAEQFF. The chain has TRBV13-3 and TRBJ2-1, with D perhaps TRBD2 (7 bases). The read comes to an end 1 residue before the CDR3 does, leaving the germline J gene to fill in the end. Trimming removed 2 bases at V and 4 bases at J, with 10 bases between. Germline CDR1 NNHDY, CDR2 SYVADS. CDR3 length: 14 amino acids.

Comment on this clone: All gene names here are mouse names. The observed sequence ends 1 residue before the CDR3 terminus, with the missing tail filled in from the germline J gene. The rearrangement uses TRBV19 and TRBJ1-1, with D possibly TRBD1 on 6 matching bases. Trimming cost V 5 bases and J 3 bases, with 11 bases left between them. Looked up from germline, CDR1 is FNHDT and CDR2 is SITEND (reference sequence). The CDR3 extends over 13 amino acids. The sequenced CDR3 bases are TGTGCCAGCAGCCGGGACACGGACACAGAAGTCTTC. This codes for CASSRDTDTEVF. The entire CDR3 is CASSRDTDTEVFF. Variable domain in full (rest from reference TRBV19 and TRBJ1-1): GGIITQTPKFLIGQEGQKLTLKCQQNFNHDTMYWYRQDSGKGLRLIYYSITENDLQKGDLSEGYDASREKKSSFSLTVTSAQKNEMAVFLCASSRDTDTEVFFGKGTRLTVV.

As for this clone: The listed genes are named as in mouse. The read falls 1 residue short of the CDR3 end, and the missing part is taken from the germline J gene. The V gene is TRBV3, the J gene TRBJ1-1; D is perhaps TRBD1 (5 bases). Germline V gene sequence: CDR1 SNHLY, CDR2 FYNGKV (reference sequence). CDR3 size: 12 residues. Trimming cost V 5 bases and J 2 bases, with 6 bases left between them. The sequenced part of the CDR3 DNA is TGTGCCAGCAGCGGGGGTAACACAGAAGTCTTC. Residues: CASSGGNTEVF. The CDR3, in full, reads CASSGGNTEVFF.

This clone was recorded a few times. Gene names follow the mouse nomenclature. From the germline J gene comes the end of the CDR3, since the read stops 1 residue before it. V and J are TRBV23 and TRBJ2-7; TRBD2 is taken as the D call from the table, unchecked against the DNA. Germline V lookup: CDR1 KGHTA, CDR2 FQNQQP. The CDR3 length is 14 residues. The CDR3 DNA, read in part, is TGCTCCAGCAGCCGGGGGACTGGGTTCTATGAACAGTAC. Protein product: CSSSRGTGFYEQY. The entire CDR3 is CSSSRGTGFYEQYF. Supplemented by reference TRBV23 and TRBJ2-7, the full variable domain reads DAAVTQKPRYLIKMKGQEAEMKCIPEKGHTAVFWYQQKQSKELKFLIYFQNQQPLDQIDMVKERFSAVCPSSSLCSLGIRTCEAEDSALYLCSSSRGTGFYEQYFGPGTRLTVL.

With regard to this clone: Mouse germline and gene names are used. The CDR3 end is not reached by the read, which stops 1 residue before it; the germline J gene fills it in. V is TRBV26 and J is TRBJ1-1; maybe TRBD1 (6 bases). This CDR3 has 14 residues. Trimming removed 3 bases at V and 6 bases at J, with 14 bases between. CDR1 is KGHPV, CDR2 FQNQEV, per germline (reference sequence). The CDR3 reads CASSLDRWRAEVFF. The CDR3 DNA, read in part, is TGTGCCAGCAGTCTCGACAGGTGGAGGGCAGAAGTCTTC.

Remarks on this clone: All gene names here are mouse names. The missing CDR3 end, 1 residue past where the read stops, is filled in from the germline J gene. V gene TRBV23 combines with J gene TRBJ2-1. CDR3 length: 13 amino acids. Germline V gene lookup returns CDR1 KGHTA and CDR2 FQNQQP. CDR3: CSSSQGGRAEQFF. Partial CDR3 DNA: TGCTCCAGCAGTCAAGGGGGAAGGGCTGAGCAGTTC.

As to this clone: The listed genes are named as in mouse. With the read ending 1 residue before the CDR3 end, the germline J gene is used to fill in that end. This rearrangement joins TRBV29 to TRBJ1-2, with 10 positions matching TRBD1. Germline trimming cut 6 bases from V and 2 bases from J; bases unmatched to any gene: 3. The CDR3 covers 14 residues. Germline lookup yields CDR1 MSHET and CDR2 SYDVDS. The CDR3 here is CASSRTGGNSDYTF. The sequenced CDR3 bases are TGTGCTAGCAGCCGGACAGGGGGGAACTCCGACTACACC.

Only a few counts were recorded for this clone. Genes and germline come from the mouse. The read terminates 1 residue before the CDR3 end, so the remaining end is supplied by the germline J gene. V gene TRBV12-2 combines with J gene TRBJ1-4; D not resolved. V was trimmed by 5 bases and J by 1 base, leaving 10 bases between them. This CDR3 spans 14 amino acids. Germline lookup yields CDR1 SGHLS and CDR2 HYDKME. The sequenced CDR3 bases are TGTGCCAGCTTATCGGGAGCTTCCAACGAAAGATTATTT. Encoded protein: CASLSGASNERLF. In full, the CDR3 is CASLSGASNERLFF.

Relative to its sample, this clone is medium-sized. Mouse gene names apply. The read falls 1 residue short of the CDR3 end, and the missing part is taken from the germline J gene. The V call is TRBV16, the J call TRBJ2-1; D ambiguous. Germline CDR1 is SGHSA and CDR2 is FRNQAP. Trimming stripped 4 bases from V and 4 bases from J, with 11 bases between. This CDR3 has 14 residues. The part of the CDR3 DNA that was read is TGTGCAAGCAGCTCTGGAGCGGGATATGCTGAGCAGTTC. This encodes CASSSGAGYAEQF. The full CDR3 protein reads CASSSGAGYAEQFF.

With respect to this clone: Mouse gene names apply. The read terminates 1 residue ahead of where the CDR3 ends, so the germline J gene completes it. This sequence joins TRBV16 and TRBJ1-2; no reliable D call. Trimming shortened V by 0 bases and J by 0 bases, and 5 bases separated the two germline ends. The length of the CDR3 is 14 residues. Looked up from germline, CDR1 is SGHSA and CDR2 is FRNQAP. CDR3 DNA (partial): TGTGCAAGCAGCTTAGATACGGCAAACTCCGACTACACC. It yields the protein CASSLDTANSDYT. The full CDR3 is CASSLDTANSDYTF. Supplemented by reference TRBV16 and TRBJ1-2, the full variable domain reads NAGVIQTPRHKVTGKGQEATLWCEPISGHSAVFWYRQTIVQGLEFLTYFRNQAPIDDSGMPKERFSAQMPNQSHSTLKIQSTQPQDSAVYLCASSLDTANSDYTFGSGTRLLVI.

Concerning this clone: Gene names follow the mouse nomenclature. The read terminates 1 residue before the CDR3 end, so the remaining end is supplied by the germline J gene. The chain carries TRBV23 and TRBJ2-7; the D call in the table, TRBD1, was not verified against the DNA. The CDR3 length is 14 residues. Germline CDR1 reads KGHTA; CDR2 reads FQNQQP. The part of the CDR3 DNA that was read is TGCTCCAGCAAAAGGGACAGCAGCTCCTATGAACAGTAC. Encoded protein: CSSKRDSSSYEQY. The CDR3 reads in full as CSSKRDSSSYEQYF. The variable domain in full, with the rest retrieved from reference TRBV23 and TRBJ2-7, is DAAVTQKPRYLIKMKGQEAEMKCIPEKGHTAVFWYQQKQSKELKFLIYFQNQQPLDQIDMVKERFSAVCPSSSLCSLGIRTCEAEDSALYLCSSKRDSSSYEQYFGPGTRLTVL.

This clone is a singleton in its sample. The gene names here belong to mouse. Coverage ceases 1 residue before the CDR3 finishes, and the germline J gene fills in the end. The chain joins TRBV15 to TRBJ2-7; 11 positions match TRBD2. V shed 6 bases and J 0 bases; nucleotides not matched to a gene: 4. In germline, CDR1 is SGHND, CDR2 FRSKSL. CDR3 length equals 15 residues. The sequenced CDR3 bases are TGTGCCAGCAGAAGACTGGGGGGGAGCTCCTATGAACAGTAC. This translates into CASRRLGGSSYEQY. The whole CDR3 reads CASRRLGGSSYEQYF.

Of note for this clone: Gene labels here are mouse ones. Read coverage stops 1 residue before the CDR3 terminus; the germline J gene supplies the remainder. The rearrangement uses TRBV31 and TRBJ2-5; the match to TRBD2 covers 10 bases. The CDR3 totals 13 residues. V gave up 5 bases and J gave up 5 bases; unmatched junction bases: 4. Germline CDR1 GKSSPN, CDR2 SITVG. CDR3 residues: CAWDLGGRDTQYF. The DNA read from the CDR3 is TGTGCCTGGGACCTGGGGGGGCGAGACACCCAGTAC.

With regard to this clone: All gene names here are mouse names. The CDR3 extends 1 residue past the end of the read, so its final part is completed from the germline J gene. This rearrangement joins TRBV26 to TRBJ1-1; unclear D gene. V was clipped by 1 base and J by 7 bases, with 7 bases between them. This CDR3 region has 12 residues. Germline V gene data show CDR1 as KGHPV and CDR2 as FQNQEV (reference sequence). Here the CDR3 reads CASSLLWGEVFF. CDR3 DNA, as far as it was read: TGTGCCAGCAGTCTGTTGTGGGGAGAAGTCTTC.

This clone was seen only a few times. Mouse gene names apply. The CDR3 goes on 1 residue after the read ends, and that part is filled in from the germline J gene. The rearrangement links TRBV23 to TRBJ2-2; the table's D gene call, TRBD1, was not cross checked with the DNA. Germline-derived CDR1 and CDR2 are KGHTA and FQNQQP. This CDR3 region has 14 residues. The CDR3 loop reads CSSSQEGNTGQLYF. CDR3 DNA, as far as it was read: TGCTCCAGCAGTCAAGAGGGAAACACCGGGCAGCTCTAC.

This clone was seen more than once but under ten times. Gene names are the mouse ones. CDR3 DNA (partial): TGTGCCAGCAGTCGTGGGGGGGCGAGCTCCTATGAACAGTAC. Its protein product is CASSRGGASSYEQY. The complete CDR3 sequence is CASSRGGASSYEQYF. This rearrangement joins TRBV26 to TRBJ2-7; 9 bases are shared with TRBD2. The read ends 1 residue before the CDR3 terminus; that terminus is restored from the germline J gene. The germline CDR1 and CDR2 sequences are KGHPV and FQNQEV (reference sequence). The CDR3 runs to 15 residues. Germline trimming cut 4 bases from V and 0 bases from J; bases unmatched to any gene: 4. Supplemented by reference TRBV26 and TRBJ2-7, the full variable domain reads NSKVIQTPRYLVKGQGQKAKMRCIPEKGHPVVFWYQQNKNNEFKFLINFQNQEVLQQIDMTEKRFSAECPSNSPCSLEIQSSEAGDSALYLCASSRGGASSYEQYFGPGTRLTVL.

With regard to this clone: Gene names refer to mouse genes. The CDR3 end falls 1 residue outside the read, so it is completed with the germline J gene. The chain uses TRBV3 and TRBJ1-5, with D possibly matching TRBD1 (5 bases). V gave up 5 bases and J gave up 3 bases, with 8 bases separating them. This CDR3 region has 13 residues. Germline V gene data show CDR1 as SNHLY and CDR2 as FYNGKV (reference sequence). Partial CDR3 DNA: TGTGCCAGCAGCCACGGGGGCAACCAGGCTCCGCTT. This gives the protein CASSHGGNQAPL. The whole CDR3 sequence is CASSHGGNQAPLF. Supplemented by reference TRBV3 and TRBJ1-5, the full variable domain reads GPKVLQIPSHQIIDMGQMVTLNCDPVSNHLYFYWYKQILGQQMEFLVNFYNGKVMEKSKLFKDQFSVERPDGSYFTLKIQPTALEDSAVYFCASSHGGNQAPLFGEGTRLSVL.

A word on this clone: The gene names given are mouse names. The read falls 1 residue short of the CDR3 end, and the missing part is taken from the germline J gene. The rearrangement links TRBV26 to TRBJ2-5, with 7 bases that match TRBD1. The CDR3 is 13 residues long. Looked up from germline, CDR1 is KGHPV and CDR2 is FQNQEV (reference sequence). The ends lost 6 bases at V and 2 bases at J; junction bases unmatched: 2. The CDR3 DNA, read in part, is TGTGCCAGCAGGGGGGACAGCCAAGACACCCAGTAC. It is translated as CASRGDSQDTQY. The complete CDR3 sequence is CASRGDSQDTQYF.

This clone was seen a single time. Mouse gene names and germline throughout. The read ends 1 residue early relative to the CDR3; the germline J gene fills the gap. This sequence joins TRBV3 and TRBJ2-4; 12 bases line up with TRBD2. The V and J ends lost 4 bases and 1 base, in that order; junction bases with no gene match: 0. The CDR3 is 15 amino acids. From germline, CDR1 is SNHLY and CDR2 FYNGKV (reference sequence). The CDR3 sequence is CASSWDWGGQNTLYF. The part of the CDR3 DNA that was read is TGTGCCAGCAGCTGGGACTGGGGGGGTCAAAACACCTTGTAC.

Sample share makes this clone medium-sized. Gene names are mouse gene names. Read sequence stops 1 residue before the CDR3 end, and the germline J gene provides the missing end. The V call is TRBV3, the J call TRBJ2-7, with 11 bases lining up with TRBD2. The length of the CDR3 is 14 residues. In germline, CDR1 is SNHLY, CDR2 FYNGKV (reference sequence). V trimming: 3 bases; J trimming: 3 bases; junction bases outside the gene matches: 1. The CDR3: CASSFDWGGYEQYF. CDR3 DNA (partial): TGTGCCAGCAGCTTTGACTGGGGGGGCTATGAACAGTAC.

This clone is termed medium-sized. Germline and genes here are mouse. The read stops 1 residue short of the end of the CDR3; the missing end is completed from the germline J gene. The chain carries TRBV13-2 and TRBJ1-3; the D gene is possibly TRBD1 (5 bases). The CDR3 spans 14 residues. From germline, CDR1 is NNHNN and CDR2 SYGAGS (reference sequence). The germline V and J ends were trimmed by 2 bases and 0 bases, with 6 bases remaining between them. This chain's CDR3 is CASGETDSGNTLYF. CDR3 DNA (partial): TGTGCCAGCGGTGAGACAGATTCTGGAAATACGCTCTAT.

Remarks on this clone: Gene and germline names: mouse. The read comes to an end 1 residue before the CDR3 does, leaving the germline J gene to fill in the end. The V gene is TRBV26, the J gene TRBJ2-5; D gene ambiguous. The CDR3 extends over 13 amino acids. CDR1 is KGHPV and CDR2 is FQNQEV in the germline V gene (reference sequence). The germline V and J ends were trimmed by 3 bases and 0 bases, with 4 bases remaining between them. The CDR3 loop reads CASSLQNQDTQYF. The covered CDR3 bases are TGTGCCAGCAGTCTCCAGAACCAAGACACCCAGTAC.

Concerning this clone itself: Genes and germline are mouse. Read data end 1 residue before the CDR3 end; the end is taken from the germline J gene. The chain carries TRBV16 and TRBJ2-1; TRBD2 matches 7 bases. Trimming removed 2 bases from V and 1 base from J; junction bases left unmatched: 2. The CDR3 totals 15 residues. Germline CDR1 SGHSA, CDR2 FRNQAP. The CDR3 DNA, read in part, is TGTGCAAGCAGCTTATGGGGGGAAAACTATGCTGAGCAGTTC. Translation: CASSLWGENYAEQF. The whole CDR3 reads CASSLWGENYAEQFF. Together with reference TRBV16 and TRBJ2-1, the CDR3 gives the full variable domain: NAGVIQTPRHKVTGKGQEATLWCEPISGHSAVFWYRQTIVQGLEFLTYFRNQAPIDDSGMPKERFSAQMPNQSHSTLKIQSTQPQDSAVYLCASSLWGENYAEQFFGPGTRLTVL.

This clone was detected a few times. Genes and germline are mouse. The read is 1 residue too short to cover the CDR3 end, so that end is filled in from the germline J gene. Other nucleotide sequences in the sample specify the same CDR3. J is TRBJ2-5 and V is TRBV26; 8 bases match TRBD1. Losses at the gene ends were 4 bases for V and 3 bases for J; bases not matched to a gene: 0. Germline assignment: CDR1 KGHPV and CDR2 FQNQEV (reference sequence). This CDR3 has 13 residues. The sequenced part of the CDR3 DNA is TGTGCCAGCAGTCGGACAGGGCAAGACACCCAGTAC. It codes for CASSRTGQDTQY. The entire CDR3 reads CASSRTGQDTQYF.

A word on this clone: Gene names and germline refer to mouse. The read ends 1 residue before the CDR3 terminus; that terminus is restored from the germline J gene. This specimen includes other DNA sequences encoding the same CDR3. The V and J genes are TRBV26 and TRBJ2-5, with 7 nucleotides matching TRBD1. The CDR3 totals 13 residues. CDR1 and CDR2 from the germline V gene are KGHPV and FQNQEV (reference sequence). V gave up 4 bases and J gave up 3 bases; unmatched junction bases: 1. Here the CDR3 reads CASSRQGQDTQYF. The sequenced CDR3 bases are TGTGCCAGCAGTCGACAGGGTCAAGACACCCAGTAC.

As to this clone: The gene symbols are mouse symbols. The observed sequence ends 1 residue before the CDR3 terminus, with the missing tail filled in from the germline J gene. The chain combines TRBV20 with TRBJ2-7, with D perhaps TRBD1 (5 bases). V was pared by 3 bases and J by 6 bases, with 9 bases between. This CDR3 has 11 amino acids. The V gene's germline CDR1 is GFQATS and CDR2 STVNSAI. The CDR3: CGASSRVEQYF. The sequenced part of the CDR3 DNA is TGTGGTGCTAGTAGCAGGGTTGAACAGTAC.

This clone has just a few counts. Gene names refer to mouse genes. Read data end 1 residue before the CDR3 end; the end is taken from the germline J gene. The chain joins TRBV15 to TRBJ2-4; 10 bases line up with TRBD2. The trim removed 6 bases at V and 1 base at J, leaving 4 bases unmatched. Germline values: CDR1 SGHND, CDR2 FRSKSL. The CDR3 length is 15 residues. This chain's CDR3 is CASSPGLGGQNTLYF. The DNA read from the CDR3 is TGTGCCAGCAGCCCCGGACTGGGGGGTCAAAACACCTTGTAC.